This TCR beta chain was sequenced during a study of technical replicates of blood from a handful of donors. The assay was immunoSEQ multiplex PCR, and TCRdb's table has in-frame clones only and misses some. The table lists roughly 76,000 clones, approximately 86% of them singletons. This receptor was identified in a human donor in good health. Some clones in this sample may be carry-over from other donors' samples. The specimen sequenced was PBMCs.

The CDR3 nucleotides are TGTGCCAGCAGCTTGGAGGAGAGGGGCTACACCTTC. As protein: CASSLEERGYTF. The chain carries TRBV5-4 and TRBJ1-2, with D unclear. Germline lookup yields CDR1 SGHNT and CDR2 YYREEE (reference sequence). Trimming took off 0 bases at V and 8 bases at J, with 8 bases between the two ends. The CDR3 has 12 residues.